Described below is a single T cell receptor (beta chain) sequence and its context. This entry is derived from a study of blood T cells in healthy people across ages. Primed by a sample-barcoded 5' primer and a J-beta primer mix, a second PCR proceeded for 7 to 11 cycles. In TCRdb, the 5' RACE reads were re-called with MiXCR into one record per CDR3 protein. The data contain 500,000 to 700,000 distinct CDR3 sequences, about 30% of them seen just once; the ten biggest clones take up 15% to 19%. The CDR3 consists of 17 residues. The V gene end was trimmed by 4 bases and the J gene end by 0 bases; junction bases not matched to a gene: 8. The germline CDR1 and CDR2 sequences are LNHDA and SQIVND (reference sequence). Total RNA, at least 6 micrograms per sample, was extracted from PBMCs.

Sequenced: blood. The chain uses TRBV19 and TRBJ2-3, with TRBD1 matching 9 bases. This TCR derives from an elderly woman in good health. The CDR3, as DNA: TGTGCCAGTAGTACAGGACAGGGGACCACTAGCACAGATACGCAGTATTTT. It yields the protein CASSTGQGTTSTDTQYF.